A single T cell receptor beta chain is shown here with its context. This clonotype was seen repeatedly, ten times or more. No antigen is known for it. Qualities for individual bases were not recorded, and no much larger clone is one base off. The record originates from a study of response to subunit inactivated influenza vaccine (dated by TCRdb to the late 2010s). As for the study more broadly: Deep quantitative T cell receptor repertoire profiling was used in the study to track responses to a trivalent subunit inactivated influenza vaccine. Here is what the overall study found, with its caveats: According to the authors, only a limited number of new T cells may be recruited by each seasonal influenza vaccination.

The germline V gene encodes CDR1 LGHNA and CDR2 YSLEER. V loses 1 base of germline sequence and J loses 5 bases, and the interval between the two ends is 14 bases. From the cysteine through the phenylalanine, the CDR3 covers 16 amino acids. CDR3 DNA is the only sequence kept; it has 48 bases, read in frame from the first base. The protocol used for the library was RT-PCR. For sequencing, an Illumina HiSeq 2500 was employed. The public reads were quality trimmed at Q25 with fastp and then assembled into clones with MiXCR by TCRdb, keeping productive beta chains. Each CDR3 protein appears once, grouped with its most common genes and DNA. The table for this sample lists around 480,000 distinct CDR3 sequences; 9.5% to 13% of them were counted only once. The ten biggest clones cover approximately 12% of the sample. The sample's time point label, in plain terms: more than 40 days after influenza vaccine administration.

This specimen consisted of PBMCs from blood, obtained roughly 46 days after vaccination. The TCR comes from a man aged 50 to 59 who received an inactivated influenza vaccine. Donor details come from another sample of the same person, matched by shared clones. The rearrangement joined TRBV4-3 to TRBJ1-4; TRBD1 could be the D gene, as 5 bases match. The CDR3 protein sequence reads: CASSQVGRITNEKLFF. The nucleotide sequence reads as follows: TGCGCCAGCAGCCAAGTGGGACGGATTACAAATGAAAAACTGTTTTTT.